This T cell receptor (beta chain) was sequenced in a study of CD8 T cells in Susac syndrome. With random hexamers, about 0.5 to 1 ug RNA was reverse transcribed. TCR beta CDR3 was amplified by immunoSEQ multiplex PCR. This amplification extended across 54 Vbeta and 13 Jbeta segments. TCRdb itself ran the immunoSEQ multiplex PCR reads through MiXCR, one entry per CDR3 protein. The sample records some 220,000 distinct CDR3 sequences, 95% being singletons. TCR beta sequencing covered blood CD8+ and CD4+ T cells. The multiple sclerosis controls comprised treatment-naive patients whose relapsing-remitting disease was stable or active. The length of the CDR3 is 13 residues. V lost 1 base, J lost 7 bases, and 13 bases lay in between. Germline-derived CDR1 and CDR2 are DFQATT and SNEGSKA (reference sequence).

This sequence originates from a human donor with multiple sclerosis. This chain joins TRBV20-1 and TRBJ2-5; D might be TRBD2 (6 bases). Sequencing was performed on CD4+ T cells from PBMCs. CDR3 in DNA: TGCAGTGCTAGAGCGGCGCAGGGAGGGACCCAGTACTTC. Its translation is CSARAAQGGTQYF.